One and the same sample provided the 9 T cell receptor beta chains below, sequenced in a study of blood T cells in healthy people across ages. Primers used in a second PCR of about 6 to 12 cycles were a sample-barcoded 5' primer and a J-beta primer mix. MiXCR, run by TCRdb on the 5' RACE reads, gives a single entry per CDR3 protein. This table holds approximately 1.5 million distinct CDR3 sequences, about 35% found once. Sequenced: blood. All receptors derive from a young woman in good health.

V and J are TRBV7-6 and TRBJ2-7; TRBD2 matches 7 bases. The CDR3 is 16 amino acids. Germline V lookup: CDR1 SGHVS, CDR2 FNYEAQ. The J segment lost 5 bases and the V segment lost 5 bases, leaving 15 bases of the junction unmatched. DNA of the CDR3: TGTGCCAGCAGCCCCCTCAACGGGGGAGGGCTCGACGAGCAGTACTTC. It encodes CASSPLNGGGLDEQYF.

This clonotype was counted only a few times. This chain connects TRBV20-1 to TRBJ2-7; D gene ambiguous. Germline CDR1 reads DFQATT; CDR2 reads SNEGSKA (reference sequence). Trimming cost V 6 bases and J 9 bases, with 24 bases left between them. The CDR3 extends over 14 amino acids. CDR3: CSAPTRPLGPGQYF. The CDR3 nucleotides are TGCAGTGCACCTACGCGACCACTGGGCCCGGGGCAGTACTTC.

The CDR3 spells CASRGTNTQYF. CDR3 coding DNA: TGTGCCAGCAGGGGAACAAATACGCAGTATTTT. The rearrangement links TRBV28 to TRBJ2-3; D unclear. V was pared by 6 bases and J by 7 bases, with 8 bases between. In germline, CDR1 is MDHEN, CDR2 SYDVKM. The CDR3 runs to 11 residues. Drawing the rest from reference TRBV28 and TRBJ2-3, the complete variable domain is DVKVTQSSRYLVKRTGEKVFLECVQDMDHENMFWYRQDPGLGLRLIYFSYDVKMKEKGDIPEGYSVSREKKERFSLILESASTNQTSMYLCASRGTNTQYFGPGTRLTVL.

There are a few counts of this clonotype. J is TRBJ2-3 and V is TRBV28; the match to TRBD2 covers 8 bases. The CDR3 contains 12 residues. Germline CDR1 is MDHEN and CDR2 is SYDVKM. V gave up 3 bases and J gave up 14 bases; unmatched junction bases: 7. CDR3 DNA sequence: TGTGCCAGCAGTTTCTCCGGGAGGGATCCGTATTTT. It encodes CASSFSGRDPYF.

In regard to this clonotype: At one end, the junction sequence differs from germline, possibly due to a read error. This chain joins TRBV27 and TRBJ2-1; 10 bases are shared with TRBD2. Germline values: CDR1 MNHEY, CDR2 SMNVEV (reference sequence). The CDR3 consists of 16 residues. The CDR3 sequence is CVSSLNMASGRNEQFF. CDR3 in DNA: TGTGTCAGCAGTTTAAATATGGCTAGCGGGAGAAATGAGCAGTTCTTC.

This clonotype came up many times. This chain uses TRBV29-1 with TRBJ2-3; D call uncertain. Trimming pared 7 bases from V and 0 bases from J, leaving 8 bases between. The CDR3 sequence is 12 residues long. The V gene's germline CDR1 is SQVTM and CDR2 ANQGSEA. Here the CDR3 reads CSGAPSTDTQYF. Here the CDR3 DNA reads TGCAGCGGGGCCCCTAGCACAGATACGCAGTATTTT.

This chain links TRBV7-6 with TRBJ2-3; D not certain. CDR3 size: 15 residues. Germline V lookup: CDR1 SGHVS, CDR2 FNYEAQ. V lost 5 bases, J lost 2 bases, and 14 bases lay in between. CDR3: CASSPRAATTDTQYF. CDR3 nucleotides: TGTGCCAGCAGCCCACGGGCGGCGACCACAGATACGCAGTATTTT.

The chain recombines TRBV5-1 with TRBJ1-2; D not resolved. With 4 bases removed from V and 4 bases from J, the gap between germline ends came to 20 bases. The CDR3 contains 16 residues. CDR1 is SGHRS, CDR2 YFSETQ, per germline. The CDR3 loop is CASSPYGLEKSYGYTF. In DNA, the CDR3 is TGCGCCAGCAGCCCCTATGGACTGGAGAAAAGCTATGGCTACACCTTC.

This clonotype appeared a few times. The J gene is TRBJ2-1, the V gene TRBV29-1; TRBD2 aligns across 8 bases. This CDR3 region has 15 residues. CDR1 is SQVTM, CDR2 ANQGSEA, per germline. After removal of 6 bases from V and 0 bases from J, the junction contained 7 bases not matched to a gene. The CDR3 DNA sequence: TGCAGCGTCTCCGGGACTAGAGACTCCTACAATGAGCAGTTCTTC. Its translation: CSVSGTRDSYNEQFF.